The source of this T cell receptor (beta chain) is a study of long-term antiretroviral therapy in people with HIV. Overall study findings and caveats: Participants lacked recorded data on ART adherence, viral resistance or therapy changes.

V lost 6 bases, J lost 6 bases, and 10 bases stayed unmatched. The V gene's germline CDR1 is MNHNS and CDR2 SASEGT. This CDR3 region has 15 residues. A v3.0 immunoSEQ assay was performed at survey level. Sequencing had a target that covered roughly 40,000-50,000 T-cell genomes per sample. Only in-frame clones appear in the TCRdb table, and some are missing; sequencing was by immunoSEQ multiplex PCR. This table has 25,000 to 30,000 clones, around 83% appearing once. With regard to this clone: Its target is not known.

The material sequenced was unsorted PBMCs, taken 0.4 years after starting antiretroviral therapy. The TCR sequence derives from a man aged 18 to 29 with HIV. This chain links TRBV6-1 with TRBJ2-1; 8 bases are shared with TRBD2. CDR3 protein: CASRGSTGGPNEQFF. The CDR3 bases are TGTGCCAGCAGGGGGTCGACGGGAGGGCCCAATGAGCAGTTCTTC.